This TCR beta chain was sequenced during a study of tumor and adjacent non-tumor tissue in lung cancer. No cell sorting was done before RNA was extracted from the tissue. The library came from three nested PCR rounds adapted from ARM-PCR protocols. TCRdb processed the multiplex PCR reads anew with MiXCR; each CDR3 protein has one entry. In the table there are fewer than 120,000 distinct CDR3 sequences, over 75% of which are singletons. Trimming shortened V by 7 bases and J by 0 bases, and 22 bases separated the two germline ends. CDR3 size: 17 residues. CDR1 and CDR2 from the germline V gene are DFQATT and SNEGSKA (reference sequence).

The sequenced sample was lung tumor tissue. This clonotype was obtained from a man aged 70 or older with non-small cell lung cancer. This chain uses TRBV20-1 with TRBJ1-5, with unresolved D. The CDR3, as DNA: TGCAGTGGCAGAGATCGGCGGGGTCTCCTTAGCAATCAGCCCCAGCATTTT. Its translation is CSGRDRRGLLSNQPQHF.